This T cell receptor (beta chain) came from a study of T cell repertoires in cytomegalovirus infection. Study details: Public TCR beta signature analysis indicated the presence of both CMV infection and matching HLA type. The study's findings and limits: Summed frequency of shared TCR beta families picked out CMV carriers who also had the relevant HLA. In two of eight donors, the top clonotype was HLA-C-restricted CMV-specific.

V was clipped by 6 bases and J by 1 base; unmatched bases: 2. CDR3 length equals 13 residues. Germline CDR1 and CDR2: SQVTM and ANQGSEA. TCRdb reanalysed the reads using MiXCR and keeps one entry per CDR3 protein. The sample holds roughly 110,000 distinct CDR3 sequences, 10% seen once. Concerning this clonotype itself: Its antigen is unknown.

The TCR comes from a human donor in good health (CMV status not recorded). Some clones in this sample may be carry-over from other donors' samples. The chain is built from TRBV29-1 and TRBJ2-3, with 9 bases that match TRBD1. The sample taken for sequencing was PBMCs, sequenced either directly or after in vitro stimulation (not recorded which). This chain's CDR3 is CSVRTGGTDTQYF. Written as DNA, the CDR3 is TGCAGCGTGAGGACAGGGGGCACAGATACGCAGTATTTT.